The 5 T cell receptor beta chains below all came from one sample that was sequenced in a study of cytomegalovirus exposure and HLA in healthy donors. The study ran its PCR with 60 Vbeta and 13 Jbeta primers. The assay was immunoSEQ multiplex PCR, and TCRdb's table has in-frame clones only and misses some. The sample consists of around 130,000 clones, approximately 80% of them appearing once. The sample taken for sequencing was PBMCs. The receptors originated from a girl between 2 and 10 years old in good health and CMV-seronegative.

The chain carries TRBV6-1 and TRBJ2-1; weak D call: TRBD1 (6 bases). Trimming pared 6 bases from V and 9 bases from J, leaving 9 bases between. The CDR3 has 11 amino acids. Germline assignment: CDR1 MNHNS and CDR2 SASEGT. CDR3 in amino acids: CASRIQGEQFF. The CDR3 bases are TGTGCCAGCAGGATACAGGGTGAGCAGTTCTTC.

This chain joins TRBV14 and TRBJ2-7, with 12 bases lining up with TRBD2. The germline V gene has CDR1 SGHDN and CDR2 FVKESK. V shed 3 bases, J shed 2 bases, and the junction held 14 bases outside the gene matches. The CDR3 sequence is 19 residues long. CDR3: CASSHHRQGTSGPPYEQYF. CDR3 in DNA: TGTGCCAGCAGCCATCATCGACAGGGGACTAGCGGGCCTCCCTACGAGCAGTACTTC.

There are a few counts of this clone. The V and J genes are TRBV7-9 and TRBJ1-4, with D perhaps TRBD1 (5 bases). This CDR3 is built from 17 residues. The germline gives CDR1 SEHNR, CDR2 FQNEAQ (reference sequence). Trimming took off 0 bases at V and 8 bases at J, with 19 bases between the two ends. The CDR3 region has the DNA TGTGCCAGCAGCTTAGCGGGATCCGGGACGGGGAGGGAAAAACTGTTTTTT. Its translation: CASSLAGSGTGREKLFF.

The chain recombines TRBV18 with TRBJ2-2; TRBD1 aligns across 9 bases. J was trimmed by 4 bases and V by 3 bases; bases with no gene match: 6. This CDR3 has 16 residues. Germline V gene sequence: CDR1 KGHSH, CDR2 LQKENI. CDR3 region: CASSPAGTGSTGELFF. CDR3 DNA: TGTGCCAGCTCACCTGCCGGGACAGGGTCCACCGGGGAGCTGTTTTTT.

CDR3 nucleotides: TGTGCCAGCAGCTTTGAGTCCAACTCTCGGGCCCAGTACTTC. Amino acids: CASSFESNSRAQYF. The rearrangement joins TRBV5-5 to TRBJ2-5; D is ambiguous. V lost 2 bases, J lost 9 bases, and 17 bases lay in between. CDR1 and CDR2 (germline): SGHKS, YYEKEE (reference sequence). The CDR3 loop spans 14 amino acids.